This TCR beta chain was profiled in a study of CD8 T cells in Susac syndrome. Whole-study results and caveats: The study conceded that its TCR sequencing and HLA analysis involved relatively few individuals.

RNA was extracted with the RNeasy kit, and a quantity of roughly 0.45 to 1 ug was reverse transcribed using random hexamers. TCRdb itself ran the immunoSEQ multiplex PCR reads through MiXCR, one entry per CDR3 protein. The sample has 160,000 or so distinct CDR3 sequences, just over 90% seen once. As regards this clonotype: As yet, its antigen is unknown.

Controls were healthy donors (matched for age and sex). FACS enriched CD8+ TEMRA cells, while bulk CD8+ and CD4+ were negatively isolated. Trimming took 7 bases from V and 0 from J; bases not matched to a gene: 18. CDR3 size: 19 residues. The germline gives CDR1 SEHNR, CDR2 FQNEAQ (reference sequence). Sequencing was done on a sample of CD4+ T cells from PBMCs. V gene TRBV7-9 combines with J gene TRBJ1-1, with TRBD1 matching over 9 bases. The clonotype originates from a human donor in good health. The CDR3, as DNA: TGTGCCAGCATCAGGCAGATCGGGACAGGGAGAATTGTGAACACTGAAGCTTTCTTT. Encoded protein: CASIRQIGTGRIVNTEAFF.